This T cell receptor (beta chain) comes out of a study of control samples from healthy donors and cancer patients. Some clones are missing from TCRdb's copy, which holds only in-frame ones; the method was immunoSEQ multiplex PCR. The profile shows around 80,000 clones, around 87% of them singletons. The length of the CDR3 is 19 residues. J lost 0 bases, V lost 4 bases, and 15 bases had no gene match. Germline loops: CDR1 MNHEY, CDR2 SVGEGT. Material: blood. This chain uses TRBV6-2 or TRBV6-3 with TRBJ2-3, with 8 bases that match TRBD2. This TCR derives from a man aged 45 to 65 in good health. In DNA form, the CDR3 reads TGTGCCAGCAGTTGGACGACTAGCGTACCCCTTCCAAGCACAGATACGCAGTATTTT. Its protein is CASSWTTSVPLPSTDTQYF.